This entry lists 27 T cell receptor beta chains sequenced from one sample in a study of beta chain features in type 1 diabetes. Study observations and caveats: A moderate, significant TCRB CDR3 shortening appeared in type 1 diabetes across four CD4+ subsets.

Reverse transcribing all isolated RNA meant expressed TCRB transcripts were sequenced. Method: immunoSEQ multiplex PCR; TCRdb's copy keeps in-frame clones and lacks some. The sample yields about 190,000 clones, around 7.8% seen once. The antigens for these receptors are not known. Sequencing used central memory CD4+ T cells from blood. The receptors derive from a woman between 40 and 55 years old with type 1 diabetes.

V gene TRBV11-3 combines with J gene TRBJ2-7, with a weak D call TRBD2 (5 bases). The germline CDR1 and CDR2 sequences are SGHNT and YENEEA. With 1 base removed from V and 7 bases from J, the gap between germline ends came to 11 bases. This CDR3 contains 13 residues. The CDR3 sequence: CASSLAGGREQYF. CDR3 DNA sequence: TGTGCCAGCAGCTTAGCAGGCGGGCGGGAGCAGTACTTC.

The CDR3 sequence: CASSLGRGQPQHF. CDR3 DNA: TGTGCCAGCAGCTTGGGCAGGGGTCAGCCCCAGCATTTT. The rearrangement uses TRBV11-2 and TRBJ1-5; D is possibly TRBD1 (6 bases). V was cut by 3 bases and J by 6 bases, with 9 bases left in between. The germline CDR1 and CDR2 sequences are SGHAT and FQNNGV. The CDR3 has 13 amino acids.

The chain uses TRBV5-5 and TRBJ2-2; 8 bases fit TRBD1. With 3 bases clipped from V and 13 bases from J, the junction kept 5 bases outside the gene matches. This CDR3 is built from 12 residues. Germline CDR1 SGHKS, CDR2 YYEKEE (reference sequence). Written as DNA, the CDR3 is TGTGCCAGCAGCTCATGGACAGGGTTGCTGTTTTTT. It is translated as CASSSWTGLLFF.

This clone showed up just a few times. The V and J genes are TRBV5-1 and TRBJ2-1, with a tentative D call TRBD2 (6 bases). This CDR3 has 15 residues. Trimming pared 0 bases from V and 8 bases from J, leaving 15 bases between. CDR1 is SGHRS and CDR2 is YFSETQ in the germline V gene. The CDR3 DNA reads TGCGCCAGCAGCTTGGAGTCTAGGGGAGGTGATGAGCAGTTCTTC. Protein: CASSLESRGGDEQFF. Complete variable domain (other parts from reference TRBV5-1 and TRBJ2-1): KAGVTQTPRYLIKTRGQQVTLSCSPISGHRSVSWYQQTPGQGLQFLFEYFSETQRNKGNFPGRFSGRQFSNSRSEMNVSTLELGDSALYLCASSLESRGGDEQFFGPGTRLTVL.

The V call is TRBV6-6, the J call TRBJ1-4; tentatively, D is TRBD1 (6 bases). Germline V lookup: CDR1 MNHNY, CDR2 SVGAGI (reference sequence). The CDR3 loop spans 14 amino acids. The V end was cut by 6 bases, the J end by 7 bases, with 15 bases between. The CDR3, as DNA: TGTGCCAGCAGCCAAGGGGGTTGGGGTGAAAAACTGTTTTTT. Protein product: CASSQGGWGEKLFF.

This clone was detected a few times. V is TRBV7-9 and J is TRBJ2-7; D call uncertain. In germline, CDR1 is SEHNR, CDR2 FQNEAQ (reference sequence). This CDR3 is built from 14 residues. Trimming shortened V by 5 bases and J by 1 base, and 12 bases separated the two germline ends. CDR3 DNA sequence: TGTGCCAGCAGCCATGAGGCCGGATCCTACGAGCAGTACTTC. Amino acid sequence: CASSHEAGSYEQYF.

The V and J genes are TRBV11-2 and TRBJ1-3; D is uncertain. This CDR3 is built from 13 residues. Germline V gene sequence: CDR1 SGHAT, CDR2 FQNNGV. Between the trimmed V and J ends, which lost 4 bases and 0 bases, there was a span of 4 bases. Here the CDR3 DNA reads TGTGCCAGCAGCTACACCTCTGGAAACACCATATATTTT. This gives the protein CASSYTSGNTIYF.

The chain joins TRBV5-4 to TRBJ1-1; the D gene is possibly TRBD1 (5 bases). The CDR3 has 15 residues. V was cut by 5 bases and J by 2 bases, with 16 bases left in between. CDR1 and CDR2 (germline): SGHNT, YYREEE (reference sequence). The CDR3 is CASSHGGASNTEAFF. Written as DNA, the CDR3 is TGTGCCAGCAGTCACGGAGGGGCTTCTAACACTGAAGCTTTCTTT.

Worth noting for this clone: Different DNA sequences within this sample yield the same CDR3. The chain recombines TRBV7-2 with TRBJ2-7, with TRBD2 matching over 11 bases. V lost 6 bases, J lost 1 base, and 2 bases stayed unmatched. Germline V gene lookup returns CDR1 SGHTA and CDR2 FQGNSA. The CDR3 is 14 residues long. CDR3 residues: CASSRTSGSYEQYF. The CDR3 coding sequence is TGTGCCAGCAGTCGGACTAGCGGGTCCTACGAGCAGTACTTC.

V gene TRBV2 combines with J gene TRBJ2-1, with D possibly being TRBD2 (6 bases). The germline gives CDR1 SNHLY, CDR2 FYNNEI. V gave up 4 bases and J gave up 11 bases, with 9 bases separating them. This CDR3 has 11 amino acids. CDR3 coding DNA: TGTGCCAGCAGTGGGACTATAAAGCAGTTCTTC. This encodes CASSGTIKQFF.

The chain joins TRBV5-1 to TRBJ2-1, with 7 bases fitting TRBD1. Trimming removed 6 bases from V and 9 bases from J; junction bases left unmatched: 12. CDR1 is SGHRS and CDR2 is YFSETQ in the germline V gene. CDR3 length: 14 residues. CDR3 bases: TGCGCCAGCAACTCCGGGACAGAGAGCGGTGAGCAGTTCTTC. Its protein product is CASNSGTESGEQFF.

About this clone itself: This sample includes further DNA sequences coding for the same CDR3. The rearrangement links TRBV7-6 to TRBJ2-5; D is perhaps TRBD1 (5 bases). Trimming shortened V by 1 base and J by 5 bases, and 8 bases separated the two germline ends. The germline CDR1 and CDR2 sequences are SGHVS and FNYEAQ. The CDR3 is 13 amino acids. The CDR3 nucleotides are TGTGCCAGCAGCTTAGGACAGTTGGAGACCCAGTACTTC. Protein: CASSLGQLETQYF.

The V gene is TRBV5-4, the J gene TRBJ2-6, with D possibly TRBD1 on 6 matching bases. CDR3 length: 18 residues. V lost 0 bases and J 1 base, leaving 14 bases between the germline ends. Germline lookup yields CDR1 SGHNT and CDR2 YYREEE (reference sequence). For the CDR3, the DNA is TGTGCCAGCAGCTTGGAAGGCAGGGGAGTATCTGGGGCCAACGTCCTGACTTTC. Translating it yields CASSLEGRGVSGANVLTF.

This clone was found a few times. This chain links TRBV2 with TRBJ1-1; tentative D call: TRBD1 (6 bases). V was cut by 5 bases and J by 0 bases, with 10 bases left in between. Germline values: CDR1 SNHLY, CDR2 FYNNEI. There are 14 residues in the CDR3. CDR3 amino acids: CASSLDSMNTEAFF. The CDR3 DNA follows: TGTGCCAGCAGTCTGGACAGTATGAACACTGAAGCTTTCTTT. Full variable domain (rest looked up from reference TRBV2 and TRBJ1-1): EPEVTQTPSHQVTQMGQEVILRCVPISNHLYFYWYRQILGQKVEFLVSFYNNEISEKSEIFDDQFSVERPDGSNFTLKIRSTKLEDSAMYFCASSLDSMNTEAFFGQGTRLTVV.

The V gene is TRBV5-4, the J gene TRBJ2-1; perhaps TRBD2 as D (6 bases). Germline CDR1 SGHNT, CDR2 YYREEE (reference sequence). V was cut by 4 bases and J by 1 base, with 15 bases left in between. The length of the CDR3 is 16 residues. CDR3 DNA sequence: TGTGCCAGCAGCCGGCGGCGGGGTTTATCCTACAATGAGCAGTTCTTC. Its translation is CASSRRRGLSYNEQFF.

There are a few counts of this clone. The chain combines TRBV7-2 with TRBJ1-4; a weak D match, TRBD1 (5 bases). Germline V gene lookup returns CDR1 SGHTA and CDR2 FQGNSA. The CDR3 runs 17 residues. Deletions cut 3 bases from V and 0 bases from J, with 14 bases between. The DNA for the CDR3 is TGTGCCAGCAGCTTGGGGCCCAGACTGGCAACTAATGAAAAACTGTTTTTT. Its translation: CASSLGPRLATNEKLFF.

The chain uses TRBV6-5 and TRBJ2-5; D perhaps matches TRBD1 (5 bases). V lost 3 bases, J lost 2 bases, and 13 bases lay in between. This CDR3 has 15 amino acids. CDR1 and CDR2 (germline): MNHEY, SVGAGI. In DNA form, the CDR3 reads TGTGCCAGCAGTTATACTTTCGACAGACAAGAGACCCAGTACTTC. Translating gives CASSYTFDRQETQYF.

This clone has a handful of counts. V gene TRBV11-1 combines with J gene TRBJ1-2; 9 bases agree with TRBD1. This CDR3 is built from 15 residues. The V and J ends lost 5 bases and 2 bases, in that order; junction bases with no gene match: 6. Germline V gene data show CDR1 as SGHAT and CDR2 as FQDESV (reference sequence). CDR3 amino acids: CASSPGQGANYGYTF. DNA of the CDR3: TGTGCCAGCAGCCCGGGACAGGGAGCAAACTATGGCTACACCTTC.

The chain couples TRBV30 to TRBJ1-1; D possibly corresponds to TRBD1 (5 bases). The CDR3 has 16 residues. V was cut by 2 bases and J by 3 bases, with 19 bases left in between. Germline V gene data show CDR1 as GTSNPN and CDR2 as SVGIG (reference sequence). In DNA form, the CDR3 reads TGTGCCTGGAGTCTCTCGGGGACTTATGAACACACTGAAGCTTTCTTT. This encodes CAWSLSGTYEHTEAFF.

The CDR3 DNA sequence: TGTGCCAGCAGCGGACTAGCTGATGAGCAGTTCTTC. Protein sequence: CASSGLADEQFF. This sequence joins TRBV9 and TRBJ2-1, with 7 bases identical to TRBD2. The V gene end was trimmed by 3 bases and the J gene end by 8 bases; junction bases not matched to a gene: 2. CDR1 and CDR2 from the germline V gene are SGDLS and YYNGEE. The CDR3 length is 12 residues.

The genes are TRBV6-5 and TRBJ1-5, with TRBD1 matching 10 bases. CDR1 is MNHEY, CDR2 SVGAGI, per germline. The CDR3 runs 15 residues. Germline trimming cut 6 bases from V and 2 bases from J; bases unmatched to any gene: 4. In nucleotides, the CDR3 is TGTGCCAGCAGCTCCGGGACAGGGGGCAATCAGCCCCAGCATTTT. Residues: CASSSGTGGNQPQHF.

This chain links TRBV28 with TRBJ2-7; 7 nucleotides line up with TRBD2. Germline-derived CDR1 and CDR2 are MDHEN and SYDVKM. The length of the CDR3 is 14 residues. V lost 0 bases to trimming and J lost 3 bases; unmatched junction nucleotides: 2. The CDR3, as DNA: TGTGCCAGCAGTTTATGGGGGGGGAGCTACGAGCAGTACTTC. It is translated as CASSLWGGSYEQYF.

In this sample, this clone turned up many times. Other DNA sequences in this sample translate to the same CDR3. This sequence joins TRBV7-2 and TRBJ2-2; 7 bases are shared with TRBD1. This CDR3 region has 15 residues. With 5 bases clipped from V and 4 bases from J, the junction kept 7 bases outside the gene matches. Germline CDR1 is SGHTA and CDR2 is FQGNSA. CDR3 DNA sequence: TGTGCCAGCAGCCTGCGACAGGGCTCCACCGGGGAGCTGTTTTTT. This sequence encodes CASSLRQGSTGELFF.

This clone has just a few counts. The rearrangement links TRBV6-6 to TRBJ2-5, with TRBD2 as a possible D gene (6 bases). Germline V CDR1 and CDR2: MNHNY, SVGAGI (reference sequence). Trimming took 5 bases from V and 5 from J, leaving 15 bases between them. This CDR3 region has 14 residues. The CDR3 DNA sequence: TGTGCCAGCAGTCCCAAGACGGGGGTGGAGACCCAGTACTTC. Translated, it gives CASSPKTGVETQYF.

This clone was seen more than once but under ten times. This rearrangement joins TRBV6-5 to TRBJ2-3; D gene ambiguous. V was trimmed by 2 bases and J by 5 bases, leaving 8 bases between them. The CDR3 loop spans 13 amino acids. CDR1 and CDR2 from the germline V gene are MNHEY and SVGAGI. In DNA, the CDR3 is TGTGCCAGCAGTTACCCGACTCTAGATACGCAGTATTTT. Translation gives CASSYPTLDTQYF.

CDR3 DNA: TGTGCCAGTAGTATAATAGCGGGAGGGACCTACGAGCAGTACTTC. It translates to CASSIIAGGTYEQYF. The V and J genes are TRBV19 and TRBJ2-7, with 11 bases aligning to TRBD2. The CDR3 contains 15 residues. CDR1 and CDR2 (germline): LNHDA, SQIVND (reference sequence). Germline trimming cut 2 bases from V and 2 bases from J; bases unmatched to any gene: 2.

This clone was counted between two and nine times. The chain carries TRBV11-1 and TRBJ1-1; D gene unclear. In germline, CDR1 is SGHAT, CDR2 FQDESV (reference sequence). The CDR3 is made up of 15 amino acids. The V end lost 5 bases, the J end lost 3 bases, and 16 bases lay between the germline ends. DNA for the CDR3: TGTGCCAGCAGCCGCACCGGGGTGTCGGACACTGAAGCTTTCTTT. Translating gives CASSRTGVSDTEAFF.